This passage covers 29 T cell receptor beta chains from one sample sequenced in a study of blood T cell repertoires in COVID-19. Clones were read by immunoSEQ multiplex PCR, and TCRdb kept only the in-frame ones, dropping some. The data show 150,000 to 200,000 clones, over 80% seen once. The sequenced sample consisted of peripheral blood. These receptors were obtained from a woman aged 30 to 39 with acute or convalescent COVID-19.

This chain links TRBV2 with TRBJ2-4, with 8 bases identical to TRBD1. Germline CDR1 SNHLY, CDR2 FYNNEI. The CDR3 runs 15 residues. With V trimmed by 6 bases and J by 1 base, 5 bases remained unmatched. CDR3 in DNA: TGTGCCAGCAGAGGCCAGGGGGCCGCCAAAAACATTCAGTACTTC. As protein: CASRGQGAAKNIQYF.

The gene calls are TRBV30 and TRBJ1-4; TRBD1 might be the D (5 bases). The ends were cut back, 0 bases at V and 7 bases at J, with 18 bases in the middle. The CDR3 has 16 amino acids. Germline CDR1 reads GTSNPN; CDR2 reads SVGIG (reference sequence). The CDR3: CAWSVPTGPRGEKLFF. CDR3 DNA: TGTGCCTGGAGTGTACCGACGGGCCCAAGGGGTGAAAAACTGTTTTTT.

The chain employs TRBV5-1 and TRBJ1-6; D possibly corresponds to TRBD1 (5 bases). The CDR3 length is 15 residues. The germline gives CDR1 SGHRS, CDR2 YFSETQ. V was cut by 0 bases and J by 5 bases, with 9 bases left in between. CDR3 in amino acids: CASSLDTGDNSPLHF. CDR3 in DNA: TGCGCCAGCAGCTTGGATACAGGCGATAATTCACCCCTCCACTTT.

The V call is TRBV27, the J call TRBJ2-7; 8 bases match TRBD2. Germline CDR1 reads MNHEY; CDR2 reads SMNVEV (reference sequence). The CDR3 totals 14 residues. Trimming at V came to 4 bases and at J to 6 bases, leaving 8 bases not matched to a gene. The CDR3 DNA reads TGTGCCAGCAGTTCGGGGGGGGCCTGGGGCGAGCAGTACTTC. This sequence encodes CASSSGGAWGEQYF.

In DNA form, the CDR3 reads TGTGCCAGCTCACCGCCCGGGACAGCTGGGGTCGGCTACACCTTC. Translating gives CASSPPGTAGVGYTF. The V call is TRBV18, the J call TRBJ1-2, with 7 nucleotides matching TRBD1. This CDR3 region has 15 residues. V trimming: 3 bases; J trimming: 8 bases; junction bases outside the gene matches: 12. CDR1 is KGHSH, CDR2 LQKENI, per germline.

The chain employs TRBV9 and TRBJ2-5, with 11 bases aligning to TRBD2. Per the germline V gene, CDR1 is SGDLS and CDR2 is YYNGEE. The CDR3 is made up of 16 amino acids. V was pared by 3 bases and J by 1 base, with 5 bases of the junction left unmatched. The CDR3 protein is CASSALLAGGQETQYF. Written as DNA, the CDR3 is TGTGCCAGCAGCGCCTTGCTAGCGGGGGGCCAAGAGACCCAGTACTTC.

This chain joins TRBV2 and TRBJ2-1, with D maybe TRBD2 (5 bases). CDR3 length equals 12 residues. Germline loops: CDR1 SNHLY, CDR2 FYNNEI. V lost 4 bases, J lost 5 bases, and 6 bases lay in between. The CDR3 here is CASSGRDNEQFF. The DNA of the CDR3 is TGTGCCAGCAGTGGGCGGGACAATGAGCAGTTCTTC.

This rearrangement joins TRBV7-8 to TRBJ1-4; D unresolved. With 5 bases removed from V and 6 bases from J, the gap between germline ends came to 7 bases. The CDR3 is 12 amino acids. Germline-derived CDR1 and CDR2 are SGHVS and FQNEAQ. The CDR3 sequence is CASSPRDEKLFF. CDR3 DNA sequence: TGTGCCAGCAGCCCCCGGGATGAAAAACTGTTTTTT.

The rearrangement uses TRBV7-9 and TRBJ2-1; TRBD2 matches 10 bases. V was pared by 1 base and J by 8 bases, with 5 bases of the junction left unmatched. Looked up from germline, CDR1 is SEHNR and CDR2 is FQNEAQ (reference sequence). The CDR3 contains 15 residues. The CDR3 nucleotides read TGTGCCAGCAGCTTAGTTCTAGCGGGAGATTATGAGCAGTTCTTC. This sequence encodes CASSLVLAGDYEQFF.

The chain links TRBV5-1 to TRBJ2-7; 12 bases are a match to TRBD2. The CDR3 runs 15 residues. Trimming cost V 6 bases and J 4 bases; bases outside gene matches: 8. Per the germline V gene, CDR1 is SGHRS and CDR2 is YFSETQ. CDR3 nucleotides: TGCGCCAGCACCCCCGCGACTAGCGGGGGATACGAGCAGTACTTC. Amino acid sequence: CASTPATSGGYEQYF.

This clone has only a few counts. V is TRBV15 and J is TRBJ1-5; D is unresolved. CDR1 and CDR2 from the germline V gene are LNHNV and YYDKDF (reference sequence). The CDR3 is 12 residues long. V was trimmed by 0 bases and J by 9 bases, leaving 6 bases between them. Here the CDR3 reads CATSRDRLPQHF. The CDR3 DNA reads TGTGCCACCAGCAGAGATCGTCTGCCCCAGCATTTT.

The J gene is TRBJ2-5, the V gene TRBV9; 8 bases are a match to TRBD2. The germline CDR1 and CDR2 sequences are SGDLS and YYNGEE. The CDR3 is 14 amino acids. The J segment lost 5 bases and the V segment lost 1 base, leaving 4 bases of the junction unmatched. For the CDR3, the DNA is TGTGCCAGCAGCGTACGGGGGGGCCGGGAGACCCAGTACTTC. Translation gives CASSVRGGRETQYF.

The V call is TRBV4-2, the J call TRBJ2-1; a weak D match, TRBD2 (6 bases). The CDR3 sequence is 17 residues long. Looked up from germline, CDR1 is LGHNA and CDR2 is YNFKEQ. Trimming removed 0 bases from V and 0 bases from J, with 12 bases in between. CDR3 in amino acids: CASSQDLSGSSYNEQFF. Written as DNA, the CDR3 is TGTGCCAGCAGCCAAGATCTTTCCGGGAGCTCCTACAATGAGCAGTTCTTC.

The chain recombines TRBV11-2 with TRBJ2-5; 8 bases align to TRBD2. The germline V gene has CDR1 SGHAT and CDR2 FQNNGV. The CDR3 has 16 residues. J lost 5 bases, V lost 4 bases, and 12 bases had no gene match. The CDR3 DNA sequence: TGTGCCAGCAGCTCCACTACTAGCGGCCCTAGGGAGACCCAGTACTTC. Amino acid sequence: CASSSTTSGPRETQYF.

The chain joins TRBV28 to TRBJ1-5, with 9 bases identical to TRBD1. Losses at the gene ends were 6 bases for V and 6 bases for J; bases not matched to a gene: 9. Germline V gene data show CDR1 as MDHEN and CDR2 as SYDVKM. This CDR3 spans 15 amino acids. This CDR3 is CASSWWTGAGQPQHF. The CDR3 DNA is TGTGCCAGCAGCTGGTGGACAGGGGCAGGTCAGCCCCAGCATTTT.

V and J are TRBV30 and TRBJ1-2; 8 bases agree with TRBD1. V was pared by 3 bases and J by 3 bases, with 12 bases of the junction left unmatched. CDR1 and CDR2 from the germline V gene are GTSNPN and SVGIG (reference sequence). CDR3 length: 16 residues. The CDR3 is CAWREPRTGIDYGYTF. CDR3 coding DNA: TGTGCCTGGAGAGAACCTCGGACAGGGATTGACTATGGCTACACCTTC.

This chain links TRBV5-4 with TRBJ2-5, with TRBD2 matching 11 bases. Germline CDR1 and CDR2: SGHNT and YYREEE (reference sequence). The CDR3 consists of 15 residues. The V segment lost 2 bases and the J segment 7 bases; nucleotides outside the gene matches: 7. As DNA, the CDR3 is TGTGCCAGCAGCTTCTCAACTAGCGGGAGCGGGACCCAGTACTTC. Translating gives CASSFSTSGSGTQYF.

The CDR3 region has the DNA TGCAGTGCTAGTAGGGGCCCTGAAGCTTTCTTT. Amino acids: CSASRGPEAFF. V is TRBV20-1 and J is TRBJ1-1, with TRBD1 as a possible D gene (5 bases). With 3 bases removed from V and 6 bases from J, the gap between germline ends came to 8 bases. The germline gives CDR1 DFQATT, CDR2 SNEGSKA (reference sequence). This CDR3 contains 11 residues.

The chain recombines TRBV5-4 with TRBJ1-2, with D uncertain. Germline V lookup: CDR1 SGHNT, CDR2 YYREEE (reference sequence). This CDR3 contains 14 residues. Trimming removed 0 bases from V and 8 bases from J, with 14 bases in between. The CDR3 bases are TGTGCCAGCAGCTTGGCCGGAAACGGAGGGGGCTACACCTTC. Translating gives CASSLAGNGGGYTF.

The chain combines TRBV4-2 with TRBJ2-3; a possible D gene is TRBD2 (5 bases). From germline, CDR1 is LGHNA and CDR2 YNFKEQ. The CDR3 covers 14 residues. Trimming stripped 0 bases from V and 5 bases from J, with 9 bases between. The CDR3 is CASSQEKRGDTQYF. DNA for the CDR3: TGTGCCAGCAGCCAAGAAAAACGGGGAGATACGCAGTATTTT.

V usage is TRBV7-9 and J usage is TRBJ2-6, with TRBD1 identical over 11 bases. The junction had 7 bases not matched to a gene; V was cut back by 6 bases and J by 0 bases. Germline lookup yields CDR1 SEHNR and CDR2 FQNEAQ (reference sequence). The CDR3 length is 18 residues. The CDR3 reads CASSPPDRGLSGANVLTF. CDR3 DNA sequence: TGTGCCAGCAGTCCTCCGGACAGGGGGCTCTCTGGGGCCAACGTCCTGACTTTC.

The J gene is TRBJ1-3, the V gene TRBV4-2, with 9 bases that match TRBD1. Germline CDR1 is LGHNA and CDR2 is YNFKEQ. The CDR3 covers 16 residues. Germline trimming cut 0 bases from V and 8 bases from J; bases unmatched to any gene: 8. The CDR3 nucleotides read TGTGCCAGCAGCCAAGAAGGACAGGGGAGCTTCGACACCATATATTTT. Its protein product is CASSQEGQGSFDTIYF.

V and J are TRBV5-6 and TRBJ2-7; possibly TRBD1 for D (5 bases). The CDR3 extends over 12 amino acids. V was clipped by 4 bases and J by 3 bases, with 8 bases between them. CDR1 and CDR2 from the germline V gene are SGHDT and YYEEEE. The CDR3 spells CASSIDSYEQYF. In DNA, the CDR3 is TGTGCCAGCAGCATAGACAGCTACGAGCAGTACTTC.

The chain links TRBV11-3 to TRBJ2-5, with a weak D call TRBD1 (6 bases). Trimming pared 5 bases from V and 3 bases from J, leaving 16 bases between. Germline V gives CDR1 SGHNT, CDR2 YENEEA. The CDR3 contains 15 residues. For the CDR3, the DNA is TGTGCCAGCAGCAGGGGGACACTTCGGGAAGAGACCCAGTACTTC. Translation gives CASSRGTLREETQYF.

The V and J genes are TRBV28 and TRBJ1-3, with D possibly TRBD1 on 6 matching bases. The CDR3 consists of 16 residues. V shed 3 bases and J shed 0 bases, with 12 bases lying between them. In germline, CDR1 is MDHEN, CDR2 SYDVKM. The CDR3 protein is CASSLGRGSSGNTIYF. The CDR3 bases are TGTGCCAGCAGTTTGGGGAGGGGGAGCTCTGGAAACACCATATATTTT. Using reference TRBV28 and TRBJ1-3 for the parts outside the CDR3, the full variable domain is DVKVTQSSRYLVKRTGEKVFLECVQDMDHENMFWYRQDPGLGLRLIYFSYDVKMKEKGDIPEGYSVSREKKERFSLILESASTNQTSMYLCASSLGRGSSGNTIYFGEGSWLTVV.

This chain joins TRBV2 and TRBJ2-2, with a possible D match to TRBD1 (5 bases). The CDR3 is 13 residues long. Germline V gene lookup returns CDR1 SNHLY and CDR2 FYNNEI. Trimming removed 7 bases at V and 6 bases at J, with 12 bases between. The CDR3 DNA reads as TGTGCCAGCATGGGGCAACTCGCCGGGGAGCTGTTTTTT. Amino acid sequence: CASMGQLAGELFF.

V usage is TRBV28 and J usage is TRBJ1-2, with TRBD1 identical over 9 bases. The CDR3 is 14 amino acids. CDR1 and CDR2 (germline): MDHEN, SYDVKM. J gave up 8 bases and V 8 bases, and 12 bases lay outside the gene matches. The CDR3 coding sequence is TGTGCCAGCCGCCCCGGGACAGGGCCTTGGGGCTACACCTTC. As protein: CASRPGTGPWGYTF.

This clone appeared a single time. The chain recombines TRBV25-1 with TRBJ1-6; D not certain. This CDR3 is built from 15 residues. Germline assignment: CDR1 MGHDK and CDR2 SYGVNS. The ends were cut back, 1 base at V and 4 bases at J, with 8 bases in the middle. CDR3 nucleotide sequence: TGTGCCAGCAGTGAATTAGCGGGGTATAATTCACCCCTCCACTTT. Amino acid sequence: CASSELAGYNSPLHF.

The V and J genes are TRBV24-1 and TRBJ2-2; 7 nucleotides align to TRBD2. V was pared by 9 bases and J by 1 base, with 7 bases of the junction left unmatched. The CDR3 has 15 amino acids. In germline, CDR1 is KGHDR, CDR2 SFDVKD. This chain's CDR3 is CATQKRGLNTGELFF. CDR3 coding DNA: TGTGCCACCCAGAAGCGGGGCTTGAACACCGGGGAGCTGTTTTTT.